Listed below are T cell receptor beta chains from one sample, sequenced in a study of cytomegalovirus exposure and HLA in healthy donors. Data came from immunoSEQ multiplex PCR; TCRdb stores just in-frame clones and leaves some out. The sample has some 120,000 clones, around 75% seen once; the top ten hold around 1.6%. Sequencing was carried out using PBMCs. These TCRs come from a woman between 18 and 29 years old in good health and CMV-seronegative. CDR3s include the opening cysteine and the closing phenylalanine or tryptophan.

V	J	CDR3
TRBV18	TRBJ1-6	CASSPGQGGSPLHF
TRBV28	TRBJ1-4	CASPPRGRGLGTNEKLFF
TRBV25-1	TRBJ2-3	CASSEVGRQYF
TRBV25-1	TRBJ2-3	CASGTGSNTDTQYF
TRBV5-1	TRBJ1-1	CASSLSPSGTSEAFF
TRBV13	TRBJ2-3	CASSSRPGQGSTDTQYF
TRBV7-9	TRBJ1-2	CASSQINMGQLVGYTF
TRBV7-8	TRBJ1-5	CASSPTSGTGLKIGDQPQHF
TRBV4-1	TRBJ1-2	CASSQVPGQETYGYTF
TRBV10-3	TRBJ2-3	CAIKVSGDTQYF
TRBV7-6	TRBJ1-6	CASSLGAGFSSYNSPLHF
TRBV28	TRBJ1-1	CASTNSWSTEAFF
TRBV6-1	TRBJ2-7	CASSVERAYEQYF
TRBV5-1	TRBJ2-2	CASSLEWSSTGELFF
TRBV29-1	TRBJ2-5	CGVGDETQYF
TRBV11-2	TRBJ2-7	CASSLPDYDEQYF
TRBV28	TRBJ1-4	CASSRLGGGFRIEKLFF
TRBV5-1	TRBJ1-5	CASSLGGEDNQPQHF
TRBV19	TRBJ2-2	CASTFNTGELFF
TRBV28	TRBJ1-5	CASSLWSGEGQPQHF
TRBV2	TRBJ2-7	CASSEKRSPYEQYF
TRBV7-9	TRBJ1-4	CASSRGQASTNEKLFF
TRBV14	TRBJ1-4	CASSQGQTTTNEKLFF
TRBV27	TRBJ2-6	CASSLGTGVAGANVLTF
TRBV5-1	TRBJ2-5	CASSFGLAGGELETQYF
TRBV19	TRBJ2-5	CASSPKPGQGRTETQYF
TRBV7-9	TRBJ2-2	CASSLRDTGELFF
TRBV28	TRBJ1-5	CASSLTQAHTRTSNQPQHF
TRBV4-2	TRBJ2-3	CASSHRAGGPSDTQYF
TRBV29-1	TRBJ2-3	CSVESSTDTQYF
TRBV27	TRBJ2-7	CASSFFRGQGLSEQYF
TRBV10-2	TRBJ1-6	CASKGGPNYSPLHF
TRBV5-1	TRBJ1-6	CASRILQGNSPLHF
TRBV5-1	TRBJ2-1	CASSLELAGGIEQFF
TRBV29-1	TRBJ2-1	CSVQGTSGGVGNEQFF
TRBV18	TRBJ2-3	CASSPRTVDTQYF
TRBV19	TRBJ1-1	CASSMDGGYRAEAFF
TRBV7-9	TRBJ2-7	CASSAGGYEQYF
TRBV9	TRBJ1-2	CASSVDTGQDYGYTF
TRBV19	TRBJ2-1	CASSMQGSYNEQFF
TRBV10-3	TRBJ2-1	CAISELRGRYNEQFF
TRBV12-5	TRBJ1-1	CASGRTGGTEAFF
TRBV6-1	TRBJ1-5	CASSEAFLNQPQHF
TRBV11-2	TRBJ1-4	CASSYGATNEKLFF
TRBV2	TRBJ1-2	CASSDNRAGRQGSYGYTF
TRBV10-3	TRBJ1-1	CAISGQALSTEAFF
TRBV28	TRBJ1-5	CASSLTVRGNQPQHF
TRBV7-2	TRBJ1-5	CASSPDRNQPQHF
TRBV15	TRBJ1-4	CATSRRRQAATNEKLFF
TRBV7-2	TRBJ1-2	CASSPGAGNYGYTF
TRBV10-3	TRBJ2-7	CAISVGRGTYEQYF
TRBV6-1	TRBJ1-2	CASSEAGEQGLYYGYTF
TRBV5-1	TRBJ1-1	CASSLAGGAGITEAFF
TRBV30	TRBJ1-5	CAWSVWGGNQPQHF
TRBV7-3	TRBJ1-1	CASSLGSNTEAFF
TRBV10-3	TRBJ1-1	CAISVGQGDTEAFF
TRBV7-9	TRBJ1-5	CASSLASTGGNQPQHF
TRBV5-1	TRBJ2-3	CASSFRDTDTQYF
TRBV27	TRBJ2-4	CASSPRDSPGRIQYF
TRBV14	TRBJ2-3	CASSLNRGFFADTQYF